This TCR beta chain was captured in a study of T cells in localized non-small cell lung cancer. Study-level findings and limits: Tumor trailed uninvolved adjacent lung in T cell clonality, which peaked there. Longer overall survival was associated with a higher density of T cells in the blood.

With regard to this clone: Antigen specificity is unknown.

Sequenced by immunoSEQ multiplex PCR; TCRdb stores in-frame clones only, minus some. The table includes about 51,000 clones, around 81% detected once. The trim removed 0 bases at V and 4 bases at J, leaving 6 bases unmatched. Looked up from germline, CDR1 is SGHTA and CDR2 is FQGNSA. The CDR3 is made up of 15 amino acids. The chain employs TRBV7-2 and TRBJ2-7, with 7 bases that match TRBD2. The sequence was collected from a man aged 40 to 70 with stage III lung adenocarcinoma. This sample comprised peripheral blood mononuclear cells, obtained before any cancer treatment. The CDR3 loop reads CASSLAGGTVYEQYF. The CDR3 DNA reads as TGTGCCAGCAGCTTAGCGGGGGGGACCGTTTACGAGCAGTACTTC.